The subject of this entry is one T cell receptor (beta chain). The data derive from a study of cytomegalovirus exposure and HLA in healthy donors. 13 Jbeta primers and 60 Vbeta primers were used for the PCR. Assay used: immunoSEQ multiplex PCR; TCRdb lists only in-frame clones, some missing. The sample carries some 130,000 clones, approximately 80% recorded once. Germline CDR1 and CDR2: MNHEY and SMNVEV (reference sequence). The CDR3 is 15 amino acids. After removal of 8 bases from V and 1 base from J, the junction contained 8 bases not matched to a gene. Sequencing was done on a sample of PBMCs. The sequence was collected from a man aged 40-49 years in good health and CMV-seronegative. The rearrangement joins TRBV27 to TRBJ1-5; 7 nucleotides match TRBD1. CDR3 sequence reads: CASRREGQSNQPQHF. The CDR3, as DNA: TGTGCCAGCCGCCGGGAGGGACAGAGCAATCAGCCCCAGCATTTT.